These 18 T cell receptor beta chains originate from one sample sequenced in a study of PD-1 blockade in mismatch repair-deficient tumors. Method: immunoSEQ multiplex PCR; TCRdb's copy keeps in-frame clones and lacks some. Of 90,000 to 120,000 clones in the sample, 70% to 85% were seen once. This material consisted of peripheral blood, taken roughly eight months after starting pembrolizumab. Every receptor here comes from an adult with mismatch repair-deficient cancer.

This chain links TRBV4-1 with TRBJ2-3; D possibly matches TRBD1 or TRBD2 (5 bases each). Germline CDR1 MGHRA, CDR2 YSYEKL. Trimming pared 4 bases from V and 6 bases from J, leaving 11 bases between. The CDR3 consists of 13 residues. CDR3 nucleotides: TGCGCCAGCAGCCCCCTCTGGGGGGATACGCAGTATTTT. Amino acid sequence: CASSPLWGDTQYF.

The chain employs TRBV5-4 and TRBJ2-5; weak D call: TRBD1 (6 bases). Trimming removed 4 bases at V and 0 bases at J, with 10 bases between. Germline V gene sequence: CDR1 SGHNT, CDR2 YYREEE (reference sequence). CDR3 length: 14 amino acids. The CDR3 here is CASSVDSHQETQYF. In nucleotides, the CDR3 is TGTGCCAGCAGCGTGGACAGCCACCAAGAGACCCAGTACTTC.

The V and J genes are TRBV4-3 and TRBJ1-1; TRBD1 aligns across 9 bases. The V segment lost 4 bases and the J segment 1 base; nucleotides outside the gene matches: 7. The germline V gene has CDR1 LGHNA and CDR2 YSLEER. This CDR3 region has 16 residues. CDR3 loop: CASSPGTGIWNTEAFF. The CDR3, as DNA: TGCGCCAGCAGCCCCGGGACAGGGATATGGAACACTGAAGCTTTCTTT.

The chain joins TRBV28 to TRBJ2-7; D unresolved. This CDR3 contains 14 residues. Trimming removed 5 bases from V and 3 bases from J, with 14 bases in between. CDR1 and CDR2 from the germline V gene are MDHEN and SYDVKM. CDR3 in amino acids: CASSPPPGDYEQYF. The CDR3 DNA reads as TGTGCCAGCAGTCCCCCGCCGGGCGACTACGAGCAGTACTTC.

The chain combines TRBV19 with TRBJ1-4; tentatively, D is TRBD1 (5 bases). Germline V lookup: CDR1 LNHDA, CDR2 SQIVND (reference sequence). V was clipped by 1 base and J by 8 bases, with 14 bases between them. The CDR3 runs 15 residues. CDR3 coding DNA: TGTGCCAGTAGTATAGTACGGCAGGGTGTGGAAAAACTGTTTTTT. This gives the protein CASSIVRQGVEKLFF. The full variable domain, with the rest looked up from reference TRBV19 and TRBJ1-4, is DGGITQSPKYLFRKEGQNVTLSCEQNLNHDAMYWYRQDPGQGLRLIYYSQIVNDFQKGDIAEGYSVSREKKESFPLTVTSAQKNPTAFYLCASSIVRQGVEKLFFGSGTQLSVL.

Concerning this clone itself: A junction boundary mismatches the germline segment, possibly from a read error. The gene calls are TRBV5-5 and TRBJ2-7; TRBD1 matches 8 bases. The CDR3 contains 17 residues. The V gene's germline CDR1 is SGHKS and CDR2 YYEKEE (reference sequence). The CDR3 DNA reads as TGTGCCAGCAGTTTGGACCTGCAGGGGGCTCTATACGGCGAGCAGTACTTC. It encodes CASSLDLQGALYGEQYF.

This chain's CDR3 is CASSPPAAGGYTF. The CDR3 nucleotides read TGTGCCAGCTCACCACCGGCAGCGGGTGGCTACACCTTC. The chain has TRBV18 and TRBJ1-2; D uncertain. The CDR3 sequence is 13 residues long. The V and J ends lost 0 bases and 7 bases respectively, with 9 bases between them. CDR1 KGHSH and CDR2 LQKENI come from the germline V gene.

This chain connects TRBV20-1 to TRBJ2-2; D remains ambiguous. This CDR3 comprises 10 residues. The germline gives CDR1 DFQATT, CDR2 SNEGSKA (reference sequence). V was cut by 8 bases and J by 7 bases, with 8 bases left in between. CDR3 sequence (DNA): TGCAGTATTTGGAGCGGGGAGCTGTTTTTT. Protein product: CSIWSGELFF.

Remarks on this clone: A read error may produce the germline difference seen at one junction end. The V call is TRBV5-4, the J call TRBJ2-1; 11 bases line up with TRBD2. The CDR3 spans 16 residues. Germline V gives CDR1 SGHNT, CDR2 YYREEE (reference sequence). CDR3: CASSRVAGGANNEQFF. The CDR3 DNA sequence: TGCGCCAGCAGCCGAGTAGCGGGAGGGGCAAACAATGAGCAGTTCTTC.

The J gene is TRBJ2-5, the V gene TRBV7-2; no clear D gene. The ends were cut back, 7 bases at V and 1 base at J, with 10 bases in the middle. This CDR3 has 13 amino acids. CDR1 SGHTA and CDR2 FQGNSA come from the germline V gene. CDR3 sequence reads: CASTFTAQETQYF. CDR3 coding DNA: TGTGCCAGCACCTTCACAGCCCAAGAGACCCAGTACTTC.

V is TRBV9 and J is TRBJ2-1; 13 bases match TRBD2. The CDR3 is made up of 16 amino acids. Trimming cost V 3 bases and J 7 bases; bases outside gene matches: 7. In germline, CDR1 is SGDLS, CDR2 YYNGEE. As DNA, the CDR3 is TGTGCCAGCAGCGGAACTAGCGGGAGGGCCCATAATGAGCAGTTCTTC. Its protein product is CASSGTSGRAHNEQFF.

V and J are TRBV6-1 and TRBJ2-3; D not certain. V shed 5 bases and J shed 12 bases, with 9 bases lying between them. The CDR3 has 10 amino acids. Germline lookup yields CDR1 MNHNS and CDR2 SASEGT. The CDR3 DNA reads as TGTGCCAGCAGTTTCACTCTACAGTATTTT. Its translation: CASSFTLQYF.

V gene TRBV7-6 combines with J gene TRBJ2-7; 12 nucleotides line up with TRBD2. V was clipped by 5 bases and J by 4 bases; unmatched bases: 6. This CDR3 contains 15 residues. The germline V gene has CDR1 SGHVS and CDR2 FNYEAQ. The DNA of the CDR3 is TGTGCCAGCAGCATGCGGACTAGCGGGATATACGAGCAGTACTTC. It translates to CASSMRTSGIYEQYF.

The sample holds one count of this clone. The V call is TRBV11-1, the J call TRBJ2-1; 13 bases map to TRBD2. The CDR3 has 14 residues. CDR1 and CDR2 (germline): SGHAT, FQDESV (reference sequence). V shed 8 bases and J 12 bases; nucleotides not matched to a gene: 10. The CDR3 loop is CASAQGLAGEWQFF. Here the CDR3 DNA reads TGTGCCAGCGCTCAAGGACTAGCGGGAGAATGGCAGTTCTTC.

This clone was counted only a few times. The CDR3 here is CASSSQPTLNTEAFF. In nucleotides, the CDR3 is TGTGCCAGCAGTTCCCAACCTACCTTGAACACTGAAGCTTTCTTT. The chain combines TRBV28 with TRBJ1-1, with D unresolved. CDR1 is MDHEN, CDR2 SYDVKM, per germline. V lost 4 bases and J 0 bases, leaving 12 bases between the germline ends. This CDR3 contains 15 residues.

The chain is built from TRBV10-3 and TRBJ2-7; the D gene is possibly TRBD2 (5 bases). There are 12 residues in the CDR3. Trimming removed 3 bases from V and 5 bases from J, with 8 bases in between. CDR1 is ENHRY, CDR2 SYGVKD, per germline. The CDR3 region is CAISDSGDEQYF. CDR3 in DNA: TGTGCCATCAGTGATTCCGGGGACGAGCAGTACTTC.

CDR3 loop: CASSEALLLLVGSTDTQYF. The CDR3 bases are TGTGCCAGCAGTGAAGCGCTTCTCTTGTTGGTAGGAAGCACAGATACGCAGTATTTT. The chain uses TRBV6-1 and TRBJ2-3; unclear D gene. V was pared by 0 bases and J by 0 bases, with 19 bases between. The CDR3 has 19 amino acids. Germline CDR1 reads MNHNS; CDR2 reads SASEGT.

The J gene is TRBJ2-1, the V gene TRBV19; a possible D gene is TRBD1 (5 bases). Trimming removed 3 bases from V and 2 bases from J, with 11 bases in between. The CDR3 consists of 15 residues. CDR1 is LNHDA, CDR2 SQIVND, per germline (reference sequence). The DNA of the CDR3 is TGTGCCAGTAGTATTCAGGGTAGTGCCTACAATGAGCAGTTCTTC. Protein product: CASSIQGSAYNEQFF.